Following are 5 T cell receptor beta chains from one sample sequenced in a study of cytomegalovirus exposure and HLA in healthy donors. Vbeta (60) and Jbeta (13) primers were used in the PCR. This table comes from immunoSEQ multiplex PCR, and its TCRdb copy is limited to in-frame clones, with some not included. The sample includes about 150,000 clones, roughly 80% of them seen just once. Material for sequencing was PBMCs. These receptors originate from a man in his forties in good health and CMV-seropositive.

V usage is TRBV12-5 and J usage is TRBJ1-4; a possible D gene is TRBD1 (6 bases). The germline V gene has CDR1 LGHNT and CDR2 FRNRAP. The CDR3 has 15 amino acids. The ends were cut back, 6 bases at V and 5 bases at J, with 16 bases in the middle. The CDR3 here is CASGPRTGFNEKLFF. CDR3 bases: TGTGCTAGTGGCCCTCGTACAGGGTTCAATGAAAAACTGTTTTTT.

The CDR3 nucleotides are TGTGCCAGCAGCCCCGGGACAGGAATGATCACTGAAGCTTTCTTT. Its translation: CASSPGTGMITEAFF. The chain carries TRBV13 and TRBJ1-1, with 8 bases matching TRBD1. The CDR3 has 15 residues. Germline trimming cut 5 bases from V and 4 bases from J; bases unmatched to any gene: 9. CDR1 and CDR2 from the germline V gene are PRHDT and FYEKMQ (reference sequence).

J is TRBJ2-7 and V is TRBV4-2, with 7 bases aligning to TRBD1. Trimming cost V 5 bases and J 2 bases; bases outside gene matches: 18. This CDR3 comprises 18 residues. Per the germline V gene, CDR1 is LGHNA and CDR2 is YNFKEQ. The CDR3 sequence: CASSALNPKGQRAYEQYF. CDR3 nucleotide sequence: TGTGCCAGCAGCGCTCTAAACCCGAAGGGACAGCGAGCCTACGAGCAGTACTTC.

As concerns this clone: The sample contains more than one DNA sequence encoding this CDR3. This rearrangement joins TRBV4-2 to TRBJ2-7; 13 bases fit TRBD2. This CDR3 has 15 amino acids. J gave up 3 bases and V 1 base, and 0 bases lay outside the gene matches. Per the germline V gene, CDR1 is LGHNA and CDR2 is YNFKEQ. CDR3 nucleotides: TGTGCCAGCAGCCAAGGACTAGCGGGAGGCTACGAGCAGTACTTC. Its translation: CASSQGLAGGYEQYF.

The table lists this clone with a count of one. In DNA, the CDR3 is TGTGCCAGCAGCTTCTGGACTAGCACAGATACGCAGTATTTT. Translated: CASSFWTSTDTQYF. This sequence joins TRBV5-4 and TRBJ2-3; D is possibly TRBD2 (5 bases). CDR3 size: 14 residues. Germline CDR1 is SGHNT and CDR2 is YYREEE (reference sequence). V lost 2 bases, J lost 0 bases, and 7 bases lay in between.